These 5 T cell receptor beta chains were sequenced from one sample in a study of OX40 agonist ivuxolimab in advanced cancers. The data were produced by immunoSEQ multiplex PCR, yet TCRdb's version contains in-frame clones alone and is incomplete. The sample yields 98,000 or so clones, 70% to 85% seen once. Specimen: CD4+ or CD8+ T cells sorted from blood, collected in a trial of the OX40 agonist ivuxolimab. The receptors were sampled from an adult with an advanced solid tumor such as melanoma, head and neck, liver or kidney cancer.

CDR3 DNA sequence: TGTGCCAGCAGGGCTGAACAATTATCCTACAATGAGCAGTTCTTC. It is translated as CASRAEQLSYNEQFF. The chain combines TRBV5-5 with TRBJ2-1; D is unclear. Germline V lookup: CDR1 SGHKS, CDR2 YYEKEE (reference sequence). CDR3 length: 15 residues. Trimming took 5 bases from V and 1 from J, leaving 13 bases between them.

The rearrangement uses TRBV27 and TRBJ1-1; 10 nucleotides align to TRBD1. Trimming removed 3 bases from V and 3 bases from J; junction bases left unmatched: 7. Germline CDR1 and CDR2: MNHEY and SMNVEV (reference sequence). The length of the CDR3 is 16 residues. CDR3 sequence: CASSFHRQGAYTEAFF. CDR3 bases: TGTGCCAGCAGTTTCCACCGACAGGGGGCGTACACTGAAGCTTTCTTT.

This clone was seen only once. The V gene is TRBV7-2, the J gene TRBJ2-7, with D uncertain. The CDR3 sequence is 12 residues long. Trimming pared 1 base from V and 8 bases from J, leaving 9 bases between. CDR1 and CDR2 (germline): SGHTA, FQGNSA. This CDR3 reads CASSLGGRQQYF. The DNA of the CDR3 is TGTGCCAGCAGCTTAGGGGGTCGACAGCAGTACTTC.

The chain recombines TRBV18 with TRBJ2-1; TRBD1 agrees at 9 bases. CDR1 and CDR2 (germline): KGHSH, LQKENI. With V trimmed by 6 bases and J by 6 bases, 9 bases remained unmatched. The CDR3 sequence is 15 residues long. CDR3 bases: TGTGCCAGCTCGCCTGGGACAGGGAGGGGCAATGAGCAGTTCTTC. Translating it yields CASSPGTGRGNEQFF. Full variable domain (outside the CDR3, taken from reference TRBV18 and TRBJ2-1): NAGVMQNPRHLVRRRGQEARLRCSPMKGHSHVYWYRQLPEEGLKFMVYLQKENIIDESGMPKERFSAEFPKEGPSILRIQQVVRGDSAAYFCASSPGTGRGNEQFFGPGTRLTVL.

This rearrangement joins TRBV5-1 to TRBJ2-3; 10 positions match TRBD2. This CDR3 is 15 amino acids long. V shed 5 bases and J 2 bases; nucleotides not matched to a gene: 5. From germline, CDR1 is SGHRS and CDR2 YFSETQ. CDR3 amino acids: CASSLAGGFTDTQYF. CDR3 in DNA: TGCGCCAGCAGTTTAGCGGGAGGATTCACAGATACGCAGTATTTT.